This entry describes one T cell receptor beta chain. Its antigen remains unknown. Method: immunoSEQ multiplex PCR; TCRdb's copy keeps in-frame clones and lacks some. The table lists roughly 59,000 clones, 90% to 95% of them singletons. The germline V gene encodes CDR1 SGHTA and CDR2 FQGNSA. V lost 2 bases and J lost 8; bases outside the gene matches: 3. CDR3 length: 14 residues. These data come from a study of OX40 agonist ivuxolimab in advanced cancers. Study as a whole: Partial response was recorded in three patients: one hepatocellular carcinoma and two cutaneous melanoma cases. Overall study results and limits: Partial responders at 0.1-3.0 mg/kg showed near-lowest clonal expansion. At 0.1 to 3.0 mg/kg and by week 6, clonal expansion occurred in CD4+ and CD8+ blood T cells.

The material was CD4+ or CD8+ T cells sorted from blood, obtained in a trial of the OX40 agonist ivuxolimab. This clonotype was obtained from an adult with an advanced solid tumor such as melanoma, head and neck, liver or kidney cancer. The J gene is TRBJ2-1, the V gene TRBV7-2; 10 nucleotides match TRBD2. The CDR3 nucleotides read TGTGCCAGCAGCTTATCTAGCGGGGGCTATGAGCAGTTCTTC. It yields the protein CASSLSSGGYEQFF.